These T cell receptor beta chains were read from a single sample in a study of cytomegalovirus exposure and HLA in healthy donors. Using immunoSEQ multiplex PCR, the repertoire was profiled, and TCRdb retains in-frame clones only, with some absent. The sample consists of over 120,000 clones, roughly 70% of them appearing once. The sequenced material came from PBMCs. These TCRs come from a man younger than 35 in good health and CMV-seropositive. Both conserved end residues are part of each CDR3. A D gene is named only where the DNA matches it firmly. Clone size is shown for a subset of rows, as once, few, many or a class of expanded clone.

V	J	size	D	DNA	CDR3
TRBV6-1	TRBJ2-5	NA	TRBD2	TGTGCCAGCAGTGACCAGCGGGAGGGGTCGCAGTACTTC	CASSDQREGSQYF
TRBV4-3	TRBJ2-6	once	NA	TGCGCCAGCAGCCAAGATCTAGGGGTTGGGGCCAACGTCCTGACTTTC	CASSQDLGVGANVLTF
TRBV7-8	TRBJ2-1	few	TRBD2	TGTGCCAGCAGCTCCGTAAACCTAGCGGGGGGTGGGAATGAGCAGTTCTTC	CASSSVNLAGGGNEQFF
TRBV27	TRBJ2-1	NA	TRBD1	TGTGCCAGCAGTCTAACGACAGGGCGAATGTTCCAGTTCTTC	CASSLTTGRMFQFF
TRBV4-1	TRBJ1-1	NA	TRBD1	TGCGCCAGCAGCCCTCGTGATTCCCCAGGGGGACCTTTCTTT	CASSPRDSPGGPFF
TRBV18	TRBJ2-4	NA	TRBD2	TGTGCCAGCTCACCTGATAACACGGGGGGAGACATTCAGTACTTC	CASSPDNTGGDIQYF
TRBV6-4	TRBJ1-6	NA	TRBD1	TGTGCCAGCAGTGAGGGACAGGGGAATTCACCCCTCCACTTT	CASSEGQGNSPLHF
TRBV18	TRBJ2-7	NA	NA	TGTGCCAGCTCATACGAGCTCCGGGACATAGGACTCGAGCAGTACTTC	CASSYELRDIGLEQYF
TRBV10-3	TRBJ1-5	few	NA	TGTGCCATCAGTGAGCCGGACAGTCAGCCCCAGCATTTT	CAISEPDSQPQHF
TRBV6-6	TRBJ2-7	NA	TRBD1	TGTGCCAGCACCACTACAACCGGGGACAGAACCTACGAGCAGTACTTC	CASTTTTGDRTYEQYF
TRBV7-8	TRBJ1-1	NA	TRBD1	TGTGCCAGCAGCTTTAACAGGGGGTCGGGGGACACTGAAGCTTTCTTT	CASSFNRGSGDTEAFF
TRBV27	TRBJ2-2	NA	NA	TGTGCCAGCAGTTTCTACCCAGGGACCGGGGAGCTGTTTTTT	CASSFYPGTGELFF
TRBV10-3	TRBJ2-7	few	TRBD2	TGTGCCATCAGGGGGACTAGCGGGAGCTCCTACGAGCAGTACTTC	CAIRGTSGSSYEQYF
TRBV7-2	TRBJ2-5	NA	NA	TGTGCCAGCAGCTTAGATGTCGGCAGGGTGGGAGAGACCCAGTACTTC	CASSLDVGRVGETQYF
TRBV6-6	TRBJ1-5	NA	TRBD1	TGTGCCAGCAGCCCTTTTGGGACAGGGGATCAGCCCCAGCATTTT	CASSPFGTGDQPQHF
TRBV19	TRBJ1-1	NA	NA	TGTGCCAGTAGTGTAAATGGGGCAGGCACTGAAGCTTTCTTT	CASSVNGAGTEAFF
TRBV4-1	TRBJ2-3	NA	NA	TGCGCCAGCAGCCTACCCTGGGGAGTCAGCACAGCTACGCAGTATTTT	CASSLPWGVSTATQYF
TRBV5-3	TRBJ2-1	few	TRBD2	TGTGCCAGAAGCCCGCTGGGCGGGAGCTCCTACAATGAGCAGTTCTTC	CARSPLGGSSYNEQFF
TRBV4-3	TRBJ2-1	NA	TRBD2	TGCGCCAGCAGCGGACGGCCGGGACTAGCGAATGAGCAGTTCTTC	CASSGRPGLANEQFF
TRBV10-2	TRBJ2-1	NA	TRBD2	TGCGCCAGCAGTGGGACTACTAGCGGGAGTTACAATGAGCAGTTCTTC	CASSGTTSGSYNEQFF
TRBV27	TRBJ2-2	NA	NA	TGTGCCAGCTCTGGGACTTGGAAGGCGAGGCTTCGCTATGGGACCGGGGAGCTGTTTTTT	CASSGTWKARLRYGTGELFF
TRBV10-3	TRBJ2-1	NA	NA	TGTGCCATCAGTGAAAGTAAACATTACAATGAGCAGTTCTTC	CAISESKHYNEQFF
TRBV27	TRBJ2-7	NA	NA	TGTGCCAGCCCCGAGGGGGACACTGGCTACGAGCAGTACTTC	CASPEGDTGYEQYF
TRBV6-6	TRBJ2-3	few	TRBD2	TGTGCCAGCAGTTCCACCGTAGCGGGGGGGTCTGATACGCAGTATTTT	CASSSTVAGGSDTQYF
TRBV6-6	TRBJ1-5	NA	NA	TGTGCCAGCAGGCAACAGGGTGGCAATCAGCCCCAGCATTTT	CASRQQGGNQPQHF
TRBV5-4	TRBJ2-2	NA	NA	TGTGCCAGCGCGGCGGGGCAAAACACCGGGGAGCTGTTTTTT	CASAAGQNTGELFF
TRBV28	TRBJ2-7	NA	NA	TGTGCCAGCAGCTTCGACAGGAATTATTACGAGCAGTACTTC	CASSFDRNYYEQYF
TRBV4-2	TRBJ1-4	few	NA	TGTGCCAGCAGCCAAGATGGGCGAAGGCGAGAAGAAAAACTGTTTTTT	CASSQDGRRREEKLFF
TRBV5-8	TRBJ2-7	few	TRBD1	TGTGCCAGCAGCTGGCGTGGGGACAGAGGATATGAGCAGTACTTC	CASSWRGDRGYEQYF
TRBV27	TRBJ2-1	NA	TRBD1	TGTGCCAGCAGTCAACCGGGACAGGGGAAGTATGAGCAGTTCTTC	CASSQPGQGKYEQFF
TRBV6-6	TRBJ2-7	NA	NA	TGTGCCAGCAATCAGGGCTTATATCCCGAGCAGTACTTC	CASNQGLYPEQYF
TRBV6-6	TRBJ2-1	NA	TRBD2	TGTGCCAGCAGGAAACCGACTAGCGGGAGGGCGAATGAGCAGTTCTTC	CASRKPTSGRANEQFF
TRBV14	TRBJ2-7	once	TRBD1	TGTGCCAGCAGCCAACCCGGACAGGGGGCTAGGTACGAGCAGTACTTC	CASSQPGQGARYEQYF
TRBV7-2	TRBJ1-4	NA	NA	TGTGCCAGCAGGCTCTTAAGCGCAACTAATGAAAAACTGTTTTTT	CASRLLSATNEKLFF
TRBV6-1	TRBJ1-5	NA	TRBD1	TGTGCCAGCAATACCGACAGGGGGCACAATCAGCCCCAGCATTTT	CASNTDRGHNQPQHF
TRBV28	TRBJ1-5	NA	TRBD1	TGTGCCAGCAGTTTAGTGGGACAGGGGGCTCAGCCCCAGCATTTT	CASSLVGQGAQPQHF
TRBV7-9	TRBJ1-4	NA	NA	TGTTCCAGCAGCTCCCGGGAGGAAAAACTGTTTTTT	CSSSSREEKLFF
TRBV5-1	TRBJ2-2	many	TRBD1	TGCGCCAGCAGCCAAGGCCGACGACAGGGGGTTGGGAACACCGGGGAGCTGTTTTTT	CASSQGRRQGVGNTGELFF
TRBV10-2	TRBJ2-1	NA	TRBD1	TGCGCCAGCAGTGACCCCGGGACAGGGGCTTACAATGAGCAGTTCTTC	CASSDPGTGAYNEQFF
TRBV6-5	TRBJ2-7	NA	NA	TGTGCCAGCAGTTATAGCAAGAGGGTAGGGTCGTACGAGCAGTACTTC	CASSYSKRVGSYEQYF
TRBV25-1	TRBJ1-6	NA	NA	TGTGCCAGCCGTGAGATAGACAGCCGAGAGTCACCCCTCCACTTT	CASREIDSRESPLHF
TRBV5-1	TRBJ2-1	NA	TRBD1	TGCGCCAGCAGCTTAGGACAGGGATTGTCGCACAACAATGAGCAGTTCTTC	CASSLGQGLSHNNEQFF
TRBV29-1	TRBJ2-3	NA	NA	TGCAGCGTTGAGCGGGACCCAGATACGCAGTATTTT	CSVERDPDTQYF
TRBV6-6	TRBJ1-1	NA	NA	TGTGCCAGCAGACAATTAACTGAAGCTTTCTTT	CASRQLTEAFF
TRBV6-1	TRBJ2-7	NA	TRBD1	TGTGCCAGCAGCCCCGGGACAGGGTCCACCTACGAGCAGTACTTC	CASSPGTGSTYEQYF
TRBV2	TRBJ2-7	few	TRBD2	TGTGCCAGCAGCCGGGGGGGAAGCTCCTACGAGCAGTACTTC	CASSRGGSSYEQYF
TRBV4-1	TRBJ2-7	few	TRBD2	TGCGCCAGCTCTGGGAGCCCGTCTAGCGGGGATGCCTACGAGCAGTACTTC	CASSGSPSSGDAYEQYF
TRBV19	TRBJ2-2	NA	TRBD2	TGTGCCAGTAGTATAGTTCCTAGCGGGAGGGCCGTCGGGGAGCTGTTTTTT	CASSIVPSGRAVGELFF
TRBV28	TRBJ1-4	NA	NA	TGTGCCAGCAGTTCCTCTTACAGCACTAATGAAAAACTGTTTTTT	CASSSSYSTNEKLFF
TRBV7-2	TRBJ2-5	NA	TRBD1	TGTGCCAGCAGCTTACAAGGGGGCCAGGAGACCCAGTACTTC	CASSLQGGQETQYF
TRBV29-1	TRBJ2-1	NA	TRBD2	TGCAGCGTCCCCAAAGCGGGAGTGCGGGATGAGCAGTTCTTC	CSVPKAGVRDEQFF